The present entry profiles one T cell receptor beta chain with its context. This sample was included in a study of blood T cell repertoires in COVID-19. Study-wide background: In each case, the material was cDNA or gDNA derived from T cells, B-cell-depleted T cells, or PBMCs.

This CDR3 contains 15 residues. Germline CDR1 and CDR2: SGDLS and YYNGEE. Unmatched junction bases numbered 6, after V lost 2 bases and J lost 7 bases. TCRdb keeps only in-frame clones here, not all; method: immunoSEQ multiplex PCR. The table has roughly 140,000 clones, 85% to 90% seen once. The sample was peripheral blood. The chain couples TRBV9 to TRBJ1-6; TRBD1 matches at 7 bases. This receptor was taken from a man aged 50-59 years with active or convalescent COVID-19. CDR3 protein: CASSVTGYNNSPLHF. CDR3 DNA: TGTGCCAGCAGCGTGACAGGGTATAACAATTCACCCCTCCACTTT.